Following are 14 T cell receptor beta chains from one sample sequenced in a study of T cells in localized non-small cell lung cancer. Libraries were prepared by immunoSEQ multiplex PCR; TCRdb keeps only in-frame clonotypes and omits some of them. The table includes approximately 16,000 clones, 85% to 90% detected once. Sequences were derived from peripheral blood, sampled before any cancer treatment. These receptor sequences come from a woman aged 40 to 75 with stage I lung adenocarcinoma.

The CDR3 DNA follows: TGTGCCAGCAGTTTTTCAGGGACAAATCAGCCCCAGCATTTT. This translates into CASSFSGTNQPQHF. The rearrangement joins TRBV6-5 to TRBJ1-5; tentative D call: TRBD1 (6 bases). From germline, CDR1 is MNHEY and CDR2 SVGAGI. The CDR3 covers 14 residues. Trimming removed 4 bases from V and 4 bases from J, with 11 bases in between.

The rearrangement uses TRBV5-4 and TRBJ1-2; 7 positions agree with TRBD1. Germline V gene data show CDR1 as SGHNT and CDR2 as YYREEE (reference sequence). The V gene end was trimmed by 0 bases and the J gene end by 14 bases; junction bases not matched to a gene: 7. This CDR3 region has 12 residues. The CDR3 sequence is CASSLGTGVRTF. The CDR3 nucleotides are TGTGCCAGCAGCTTGGGGACAGGTGTACGAACCTTC.

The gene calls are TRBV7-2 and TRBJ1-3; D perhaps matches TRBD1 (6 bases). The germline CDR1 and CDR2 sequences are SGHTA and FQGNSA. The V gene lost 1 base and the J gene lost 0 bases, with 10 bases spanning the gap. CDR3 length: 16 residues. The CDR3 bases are TGTGCCAGCAGCTTAGTAGGGGGACCCTCTGGAAACACCATATATTTT. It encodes CASSLVGGPSGNTIYF.

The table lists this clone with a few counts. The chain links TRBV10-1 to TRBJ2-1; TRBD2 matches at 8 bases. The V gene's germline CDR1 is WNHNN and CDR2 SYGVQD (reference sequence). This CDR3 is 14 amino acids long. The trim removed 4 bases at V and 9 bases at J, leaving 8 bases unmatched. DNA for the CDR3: TGCGCCAGCAGTGGCACTAGCGGATCCGTTGAGCAGTTCTTC. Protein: CASSGTSGSVEQFF.

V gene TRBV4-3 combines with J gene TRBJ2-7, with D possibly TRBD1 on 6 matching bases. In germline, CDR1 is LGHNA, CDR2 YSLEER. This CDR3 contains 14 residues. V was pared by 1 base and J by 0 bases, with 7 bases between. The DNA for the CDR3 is TGCGCCAGCAGCCAAGCGGACAGCTCCTACGAGCAGTACTTC. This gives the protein CASSQADSSYEQYF.

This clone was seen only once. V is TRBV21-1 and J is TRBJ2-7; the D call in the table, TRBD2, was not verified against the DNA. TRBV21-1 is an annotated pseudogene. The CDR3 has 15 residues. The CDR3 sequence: CASSTGGQDSYEQYF. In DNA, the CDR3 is TGTGCCAGCAGCACTGGCGGTCAAGACTCCTACGAGCAGTACTTC.

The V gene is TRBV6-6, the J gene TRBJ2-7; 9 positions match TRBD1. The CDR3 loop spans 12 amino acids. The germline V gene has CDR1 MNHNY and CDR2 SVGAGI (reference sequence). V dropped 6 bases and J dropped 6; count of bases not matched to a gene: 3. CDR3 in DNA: TGTGCCAGCAGAAGACAGGGGGGCGAGCAGTACTTC. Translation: CASRRQGGEQYF.

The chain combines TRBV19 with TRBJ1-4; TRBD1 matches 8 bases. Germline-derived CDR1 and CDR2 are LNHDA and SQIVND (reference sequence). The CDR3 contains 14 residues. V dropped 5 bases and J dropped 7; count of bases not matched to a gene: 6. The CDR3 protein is CASSGGQGGEKLFF. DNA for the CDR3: TGTGCCAGTAGTGGAGGACAGGGAGGTGAAAAACTGTTTTTT.

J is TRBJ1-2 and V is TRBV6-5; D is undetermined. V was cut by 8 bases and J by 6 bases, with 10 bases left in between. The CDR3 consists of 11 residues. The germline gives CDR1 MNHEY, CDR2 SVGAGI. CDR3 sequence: CASRREDGYTF. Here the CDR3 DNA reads TGTGCCAGCCGGAGGGAAGATGGCTACACCTTC.

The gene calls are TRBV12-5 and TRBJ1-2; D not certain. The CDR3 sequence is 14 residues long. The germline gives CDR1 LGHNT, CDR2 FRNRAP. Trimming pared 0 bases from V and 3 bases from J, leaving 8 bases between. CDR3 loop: CASGLVRGDYGYTF. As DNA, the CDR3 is TGTGCTAGTGGTTTGGTACGCGGAGACTATGGCTACACCTTC.

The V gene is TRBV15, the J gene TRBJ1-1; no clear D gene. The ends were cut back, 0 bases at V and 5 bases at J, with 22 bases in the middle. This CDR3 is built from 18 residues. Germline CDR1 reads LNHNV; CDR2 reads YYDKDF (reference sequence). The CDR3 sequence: CATSRELALRWETTEAFF. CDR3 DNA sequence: TGTGCCACCAGCAGAGAATTGGCCCTCCGTTGGGAAACGACTGAAGCTTTCTTT.

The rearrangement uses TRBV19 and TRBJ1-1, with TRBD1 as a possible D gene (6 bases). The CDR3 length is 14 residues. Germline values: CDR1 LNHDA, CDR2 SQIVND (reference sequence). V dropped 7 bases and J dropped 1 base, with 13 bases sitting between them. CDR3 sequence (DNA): TGTGCCAGTATAAGGGGACAACAGAACACTGAAGCTTTCTTT. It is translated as CASIRGQQNTEAFF.

CDR3 residues: CASSPRRDTEAFF. Written as DNA, the CDR3 is TGTGCCAGCAGCCCCCGAAGGGACACTGAAGCTTTCTTT. The chain uses TRBV6-4 and TRBJ1-1; D unclear. The CDR3 length is 13 residues. Trimming cost V 6 bases and J 3 bases, with 11 bases left between them. CDR1 is MRHNA, CDR2 SNTAGT, per germline.

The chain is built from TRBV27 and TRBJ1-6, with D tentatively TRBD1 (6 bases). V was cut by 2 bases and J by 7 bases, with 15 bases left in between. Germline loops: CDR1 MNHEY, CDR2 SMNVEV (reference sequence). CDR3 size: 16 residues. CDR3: CASSLSPQGSNSPLHF. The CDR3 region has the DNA TGTGCCAGCAGTTTAAGCCCACAGGGCTCCAATTCACCCCTCCACTTT.